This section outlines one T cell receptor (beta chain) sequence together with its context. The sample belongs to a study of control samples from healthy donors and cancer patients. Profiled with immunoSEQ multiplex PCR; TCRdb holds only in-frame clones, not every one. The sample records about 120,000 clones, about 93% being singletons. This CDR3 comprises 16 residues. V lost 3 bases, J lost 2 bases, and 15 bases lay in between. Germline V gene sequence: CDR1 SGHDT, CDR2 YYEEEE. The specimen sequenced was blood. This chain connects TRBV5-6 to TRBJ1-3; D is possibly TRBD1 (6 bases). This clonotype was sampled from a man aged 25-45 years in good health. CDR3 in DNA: TGTGCCAGCAGCTCCACCCGGGGGCCGCCTGGAAACACCATATATTTT. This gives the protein CASSSTRGPPGNTIYF. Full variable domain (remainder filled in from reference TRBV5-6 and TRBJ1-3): DAGVTQSPTHLIKTRGQQVTLRCSPKSGHDTVSWYQQALGQGPQFIFQYYEEEERQRGNFPDRFSGHQFPNYSSELNVNALLLGDSALYLCASSSTRGPPGNTIYFGEGSWLTVV.